The 24 T cell receptor beta chains in this list originate from one sample, sequenced in a study of blood T cell repertoires in COVID-19. Assay: immunoSEQ multiplex PCR; the TCRdb copy retains only in-frame clones and omits some. This sample has 280,000 or so clones, with roughly 90% found just once. Sequencing was performed on peripheral blood. Receptors were obtained from a woman aged 55-69 years with acute or convalescent COVID-19.

The rearrangement links TRBV7-9 to TRBJ2-5, with 13 bases lining up with TRBD2. Germline lookup yields CDR1 SEHNR and CDR2 FQNEAQ (reference sequence). The ends lost 1 base at V and 5 bases at J; junction bases unmatched: 7. The CDR3 sequence is 17 residues long. CDR3 nucleotides: TGTGCCAGCAGCTTAGTTCCTGGGACTAGCGGGATGGAGACCCAGTACTTC. It codes for CASSLVPGTSGMETQYF.

This clone was seen only a few times. The CDR3 loop reads CASSFRQGGSGANVLTF. The CDR3 coding sequence is TGCGCCAGCAGCTTTCGGCAGGGAGGCTCTGGGGCCAACGTCCTGACTTTC. This chain uses TRBV5-1 with TRBJ2-6, with a tentative D call TRBD2 (6 bases). This CDR3 spans 17 amino acids. Per germline, CDR1 SGHRS and CDR2 YFSETQ. Trimming shortened V by 2 bases and J by 0 bases, and 12 bases separated the two germline ends. Full variable domain (outside the CDR3, taken from reference TRBV5-1 and TRBJ2-6): KAGVTQTPRYLIKTRGQQVTLSCSPISGHRSVSWYQQTPGQGLQFLFEYFSETQRNKGNFPGRFSGRQFSNSRSEMNVSTLELGDSALYLCASSFRQGGSGANVLTFGAGSRLTVL.

This chain joins TRBV28 and TRBJ2-2; possible D gene TRBD2, 6 bases. Deletions cut 7 bases from V and 9 bases from J, with 12 bases between. Germline V gene lookup returns CDR1 MDHEN and CDR2 SYDVKM. The CDR3 sequence is 12 residues long. The CDR3 nucleotides are TGTGCCAGCAACTTGGGGGGTCGGGAGCTGTTTTTT. It yields the protein CASNLGGRELFF.

This chain connects TRBV28 to TRBJ1-4; D not certain. In germline, CDR1 is MDHEN, CDR2 SYDVKM. The V gene lost 3 bases and the J gene lost 0 bases, with 5 bases spanning the gap. The CDR3 covers 14 residues. Here the CDR3 reads CASSFPATNEKLFF. For the CDR3, the DNA is TGTGCCAGCAGTTTCCCCGCAACTAATGAAAAACTGTTTTTT.

The gene calls are TRBV4-3 and TRBJ1-2, with 7 bases matching TRBD1. CDR1 LGHNA and CDR2 YSLEER come from the germline V gene. The CDR3 sequence is 13 residues long. The V segment lost 6 bases and the J segment 8 bases; nucleotides outside the gene matches: 9. DNA of the CDR3: TGCGCCAGCAGTCAAAGACAGGGAGGAGGCTACACCTTC. The encoded protein is CASSQRQGGGYTF.

V gene TRBV9 combines with J gene TRBJ2-7, with 11 nucleotides matching TRBD1. Trimming removed 3 bases from V and 7 bases from J; junction bases left unmatched: 9. The V gene's germline CDR1 is SGDLS and CDR2 YYNGEE. CDR3 size: 15 residues. CDR3 coding DNA: TGTGCCAGCAGCGCTGGGACAGGGGGGGGCTCGGAGCAGTACTTC. Protein: CASSAGTGGGSEQYF.

The V and J genes are TRBV7-5 and TRBJ2-5; TRBD1, the table's D call, lacks a check against the DNA. TRBV7-5 corresponds to a pseudogene. This CDR3 has 15 amino acids. The CDR3 coding sequence is TGTGCCAGAAGCTTAGGGTCAGGTGCCCAAGAGACCCAGTACTTC. Amino acid sequence: CARSLGSGAQETQYF.

The count of this clone is one. The chain carries TRBV7-2 and TRBJ2-7; 12 bases agree with TRBD2. Germline V gene sequence: CDR1 SGHTA, CDR2 FQGNSA. The CDR3 has 15 residues. Trimming took 5 bases from V and 0 from J; bases not matched to a gene: 2. CDR3 amino acids: CASSPSGGGSYEQYF. CDR3 DNA sequence: TGTGCCAGCAGCCCTAGCGGGGGGGGCTCCTACGAGCAGTACTTC.

The rearrangement uses TRBV27 and TRBJ1-1, with D unresolved. V lost 4 bases, J lost 6 bases, and 12 bases lay in between. The CDR3 is 13 residues long. Germline V gene data show CDR1 as MNHEY and CDR2 as SMNVEV (reference sequence). The chain's CDR3 is CASSSQVRAEAFF. In DNA form, the CDR3 reads TGTGCCAGCAGTTCCCAGGTTAGAGCTGAAGCTTTCTTT.

V and J are TRBV27 and TRBJ2-7; D call uncertain. Trimming removed 2 bases from V and 0 bases from J, with 5 bases in between. This CDR3 has 13 residues. CDR1 is MNHEY, CDR2 SMNVEV, per germline (reference sequence). The CDR3 here is CASSLESSYEQYF. The CDR3 DNA follows: TGTGCCAGCAGTTTAGAGAGCTCCTACGAGCAGTACTTC.

This sequence joins TRBV11-2 and TRBJ2-7, with D possibly TRBD1 on 5 matching bases. CDR3 length equals 13 residues. CDR1 and CDR2 from the germline V gene are SGHAT and FQNNGV. With 1 base removed from V and 4 bases from J, the gap between germline ends came to 8 bases. In DNA form, the CDR3 reads TGTGCCAGCAGCTTAGCAAGGGGTTACGAGCAGTACTTC. It translates to CASSLARGYEQYF.

The chain joins TRBV2 to TRBJ2-2, with D possibly being TRBD2 (5 bases). Per germline, CDR1 SNHLY and CDR2 FYNNEI. V was trimmed by 4 bases and J by 1 base, leaving 7 bases between them. The CDR3 consists of 14 residues. DNA of the CDR3: TGTGCCAGCAGTGGGGGAGTGAACACCGGGGAGCTGTTTTTT. This gives the protein CASSGGVNTGELFF.

Note on this clone: One end of the junction is discordant with germline, which a read error may explain. V usage is TRBV11-2 and J usage is TRBJ1-3; D is unclear. CDR3 length: 11 amino acids. Germline assignment: CDR1 SGHAT and CDR2 FQNNGV. CDR3 nucleotides: TGTGCCAGCAGCTTGCGGTTTGAGAGTATTTTT. This codes for CASSLRFESIF. Full variable domain (rest looked up from reference TRBV11-2 and TRBJ1-3): EAGVAQSPRYKIIEKRQSVAFWCNPISGHATLYWYQQILGQGPKLLIQFQNNGVVDDSQLPKDRFSAERLKGVDSTLKIQPAKLEDSAVYLCASSLRFESIFGEGSWLTVV.

This clone was picked up one time. The V and J genes are TRBV28 and TRBJ2-7; 10 nucleotides agree with TRBD2. V trimming: 4 bases; J trimming: 0 bases; junction bases outside the gene matches: 18. The germline V gene has CDR1 MDHEN and CDR2 SYDVKM. The CDR3 consists of 20 residues. DNA for the CDR3: TGTGCCAGCAGTTCCCTAGGGTCTTGGACTAGCGGATATCACTCCTACGAGCAGTACTTC. Amino acids: CASSSLGSWTSGYHSYEQYF.

V gene TRBV3-1 (or the pseudogene TRBV3-2) combines with J gene TRBJ2-3, with 7 positions matching TRBD2. The CDR3 has 17 amino acids. The germline V gene encodes CDR1 LGHDT and CDR2 YNNKEL (reference sequence). Germline trimming cut 6 bases from V and 3 bases from J; bases unmatched to any gene: 15. CDR3 DNA: TGTGCCAGCAGGAGGACCTGGGGGGGAGCAGGAACAGATACGCAGTATTTT. Its protein product is CASRRTWGGAGTDTQYF.

The chain employs TRBV5-1 and TRBJ2-2; 11 positions agree with TRBD1. The CDR3 has 17 residues. From germline, CDR1 is SGHRS and CDR2 YFSETQ. Trimming cost V 4 bases and J 0 bases; bases outside gene matches: 5. CDR3 protein: CASSPGQGAPNTGELFF. The CDR3 DNA is TGCGCCAGCAGCCCCGGACAGGGGGCTCCGAACACCGGGGAGCTGTTTTTT.

The gene calls are TRBV7-9 and TRBJ1-2; perhaps TRBD1 as D (5 bases). Per germline, CDR1 SEHNR and CDR2 FQNEAQ (reference sequence). V was cut by 0 bases and J by 8 bases, with 10 bases left in between. The CDR3 loop spans 13 amino acids. CDR3 DNA sequence: TGTGCCAGCAGCTTAGCCGGGACTAAGGGCTACACCTTC. Amino acids: CASSLAGTKGYTF.

The J gene is TRBJ1-2, the V gene TRBV29-1; D is undetermined. The V gene's germline CDR1 is SQVTM and CDR2 ANQGSEA. V lost 3 bases, J lost 5 bases, and 13 bases lay in between. The CDR3 runs 13 residues. CDR3 sequence reads: CSVDKSSRYGYTF. Here the CDR3 DNA reads TGCAGCGTTGACAAGTCATCTAGATATGGCTACACCTTC.

The rearrangement uses TRBV9 and TRBJ2-1; D is perhaps TRBD2 (5 bases). The V end was cut by 0 bases, the J end by 7 bases, with 8 bases between. The CDR3 is 13 amino acids. Germline V gene lookup returns CDR1 SGDLS and CDR2 YYNGEE. The DNA for the CDR3 is TGTGCCAGCAGCGTAGGAGGAGGTAATGAGCAGTTCTTC. Protein product: CASSVGGGNEQFF.

The chain combines TRBV7-2 with TRBJ2-5; 8 nucleotides match TRBD2. Trimming removed 1 base from V and 3 bases from J; junction bases left unmatched: 4. There are 15 residues in the CDR3. Germline V gives CDR1 SGHTA, CDR2 FQGNSA. The CDR3: CASSLVGTRKETQYF. The CDR3 DNA is TGTGCCAGCAGCTTAGTGGGGACTAGGAAAGAGACCCAGTACTTC.

This sequence joins TRBV24-1 and TRBJ2-2; perhaps TRBD2 as D (6 bases). V lost 1 base to trimming and J lost 8 bases, with 13 bases between them. The CDR3 totals 15 residues. Germline CDR1 and CDR2: KGHDR and SFDVKD. CDR3 bases: TGTGCCACCAGTGATTTAATTGGAGGGTCTGGGGAGCTGTTTTTT. It encodes CATSDLIGGSGELFF.

The chain recombines TRBV10-3 with TRBJ2-3; a weak D match, TRBD2 (8 bases). The CDR3 totals 16 residues. Trimming shortened V by 7 bases and J by 10 bases, and 27 bases separated the two germline ends. The germline CDR1 and CDR2 sequences are ENHRY and SYGVKD. The CDR3 reads CAIMVERGRGRPAQYF. The CDR3 bases are TGTGCCATCATGGTCGAGCGGGGGAGGGGGCGACCGGCGCAGTATTTT.

V and J are TRBV18 and TRBJ1-5, with D hard to call. Trimming stripped 2 bases from V and 3 bases from J, with 11 bases between. This CDR3 has 15 amino acids. Looked up from germline, CDR1 is KGHSH and CDR2 is LQKENI. In DNA form, the CDR3 reads TGTGCCAGCTCACCAAATGGACTGAACAATCAGCCCCAGCATTTT. It is translated as CASSPNGLNNQPQHF.

Here the CDR3 reads CASIWDTNTEAFF. The CDR3 nucleotides are TGTGCCAGCATCTGGGACACGAACACTGAAGCTTTCTTT. The chain combines TRBV2 with TRBJ1-1; the D gene is possibly TRBD1 (6 bases). Germline V gene data show CDR1 as SNHLY and CDR2 as FYNNEI. Trimming pared 7 bases from V and 1 base from J, leaving 10 bases between. The CDR3 has 13 residues.